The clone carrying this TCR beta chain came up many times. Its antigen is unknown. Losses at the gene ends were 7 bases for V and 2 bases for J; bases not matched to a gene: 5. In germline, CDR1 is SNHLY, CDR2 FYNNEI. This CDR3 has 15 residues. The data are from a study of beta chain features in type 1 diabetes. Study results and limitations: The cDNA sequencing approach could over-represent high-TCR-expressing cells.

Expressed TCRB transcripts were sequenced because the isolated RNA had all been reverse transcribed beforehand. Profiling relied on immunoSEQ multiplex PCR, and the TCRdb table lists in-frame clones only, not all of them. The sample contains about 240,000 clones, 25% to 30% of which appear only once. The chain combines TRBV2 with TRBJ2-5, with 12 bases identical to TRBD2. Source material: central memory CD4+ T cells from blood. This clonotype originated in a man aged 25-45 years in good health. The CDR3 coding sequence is TGTGCCAGCACCGGACTAGCGGGGAGACAAGAGACCCAGTACTTC. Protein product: CASTGLAGRQETQYF.